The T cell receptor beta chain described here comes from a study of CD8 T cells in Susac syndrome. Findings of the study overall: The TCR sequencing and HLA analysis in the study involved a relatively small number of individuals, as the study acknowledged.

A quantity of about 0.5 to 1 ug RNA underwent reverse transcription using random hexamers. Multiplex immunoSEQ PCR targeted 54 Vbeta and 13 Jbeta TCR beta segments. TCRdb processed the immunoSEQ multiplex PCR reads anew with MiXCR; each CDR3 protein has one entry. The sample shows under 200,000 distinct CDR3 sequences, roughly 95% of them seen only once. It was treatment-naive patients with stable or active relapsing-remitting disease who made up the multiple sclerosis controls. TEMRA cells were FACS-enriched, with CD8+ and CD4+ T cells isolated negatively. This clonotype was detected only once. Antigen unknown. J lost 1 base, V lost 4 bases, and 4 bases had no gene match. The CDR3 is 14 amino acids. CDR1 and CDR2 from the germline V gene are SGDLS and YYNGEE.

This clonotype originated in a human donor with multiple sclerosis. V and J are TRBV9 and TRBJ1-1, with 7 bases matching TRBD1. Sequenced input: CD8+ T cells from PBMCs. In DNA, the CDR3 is TGTGCCAGCAGCACTGGACAGGAGAACACTGAAGCTTTCTTT. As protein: CASSTGQENTEAFF.